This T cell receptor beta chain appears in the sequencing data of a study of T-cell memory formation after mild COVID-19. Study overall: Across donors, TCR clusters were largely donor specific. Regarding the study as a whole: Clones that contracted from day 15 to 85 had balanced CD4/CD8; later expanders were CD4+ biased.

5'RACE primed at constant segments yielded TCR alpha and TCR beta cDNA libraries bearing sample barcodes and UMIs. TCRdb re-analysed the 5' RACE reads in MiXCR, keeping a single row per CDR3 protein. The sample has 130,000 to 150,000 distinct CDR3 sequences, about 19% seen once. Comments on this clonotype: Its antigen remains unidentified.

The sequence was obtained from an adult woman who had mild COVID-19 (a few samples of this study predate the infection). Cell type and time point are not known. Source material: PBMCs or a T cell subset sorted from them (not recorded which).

The CDR3 reads CASSQATEQFF. For the CDR3, the DNA is TGTGCCAGCAGCCAAGCAACAGAGCAGTTCTTC. The chain couples TRBV3-1 to TRBJ2-1; D is ambiguous. The germline V gene has CDR1 LGHDT and CDR2 YNNKEL (reference sequence). Between the trimmed V and J ends, which lost 1 base and 10 bases, there was a span of 5 bases. The CDR3 consists of 11 residues.